Following are 2 T cell receptor beta chains from one sample sequenced in a study of cytomegalovirus exposure and HLA in healthy donors. Primers: 60 Vbeta forward and 13 Jbeta reverse. Profiled with immunoSEQ multiplex PCR; TCRdb holds only in-frame clones, not every one. The sample has around 70,000 clones. Sequencing was done on a sample of PBMCs. The origin of the receptors is a boy under 18 in good health and CMV-seronegative.

The V call is TRBV9, the J call TRBJ2-7; D not certain. Trimming cost V 4 bases and J 3 bases, with 17 bases left between them. Germline V lookup: CDR1 SGDLS, CDR2 YYNGEE. This CDR3 spans 15 amino acids. The CDR3 spells CASSPRGELDYEQYF. DNA for the CDR3: TGTGCCAGCAGCCCCAGAGGTGAGCTCGACTACGAGCAGTACTTC.

V is TRBV5-6 and J is TRBJ1-2; D gene ambiguous. CDR1 is SGHDT and CDR2 is YYEEEE in the germline V gene. Trimming removed 1 base at V and 0 bases at J, with 10 bases between. CDR3 length: 15 residues. CDR3 sequence reads: CASSLFGGTNYGYTF. CDR3 nucleotides: TGTGCCAGCAGCTTGTTTGGCGGCACTAACTATGGCTACACCTTC.